Shown below are 10 T cell receptor beta chains from a single sample sequenced in a study of cytomegalovirus exposure and HLA in healthy donors. Assay used: immunoSEQ multiplex PCR; TCRdb lists only in-frame clones, some missing. The data hold about 130,000 clones, with 70% to 90% observed a single time. The specimen was PBMCs. These receptors came from a woman aged 25 to 39 in good health and CMV-seropositive.

This chain joins TRBV28 and TRBJ1-5; D remains unclear. The CDR3 sequence is 12 residues long. Germline V gene data show CDR1 as MDHEN and CDR2 as SYDVKM. Deletions cut 7 bases from V and 4 bases from J, with 8 bases between. In nucleotides, the CDR3 is TGTGCCAGCAACGGTCTTAATCAGCCCCAGCATTTT. Encoded protein: CASNGLNQPQHF.

The rearrangement uses TRBV5-1 and TRBJ2-7, with TRBD1 as a possible D gene (5 bases). This CDR3 spans 13 amino acids. Trimming took off 5 bases at V and 3 bases at J, with 12 bases between the two ends. From germline, CDR1 is SGHRS and CDR2 YFSETQ. CDR3 sequence: CASRSDTLYEQYF. The CDR3 DNA sequence: TGCGCCAGCAGGTCGGACACCCTCTACGAGCAGTACTTC.

The J gene is TRBJ1-6, the V gene TRBV6-5; TRBD1 matches at 8 bases. Germline loops: CDR1 MNHEY, CDR2 SVGAGI. This CDR3 comprises 16 residues. The ends lost 0 bases at V and 5 bases at J; junction bases unmatched: 3. CDR3 region: CASSYSQQGDNSPLHF. CDR3 coding DNA: TGTGCCAGCAGTTACTCACAACAGGGGGATAATTCACCCCTCCACTTT.

V gene TRBV5-6 combines with J gene TRBJ2-1; 11 bases are a match to TRBD2. The CDR3 contains 15 residues. The J segment lost 9 bases and the V segment lost 2 bases, leaving 7 bases of the junction unmatched. Germline CDR1 is SGHDT and CDR2 is YYEEEE. This CDR3 is CASSFGSGRASEQFF. DNA of the CDR3: TGTGCCAGCAGCTTTGGTAGCGGGAGGGCCAGTGAGCAGTTCTTC.

This clone has more than one count but fewer than ten. The chain links TRBV2 to TRBJ1-3; D is ambiguous. This CDR3 has 14 amino acids. The germline V gene encodes CDR1 SNHLY and CDR2 FYNNEI. Trimming shortened V by 4 bases and J by 0 bases, and 7 bases separated the two germline ends. CDR3: CASSVISSGNTIYF. DNA of the CDR3: TGTGCCAGCAGTGTGATTAGCTCTGGAAACACCATATATTTT.

V and J are TRBV6-1 and TRBJ2-3; the D gene is possibly TRBD2 (5 bases). The CDR3 contains 15 residues. CDR1 is MNHNS, CDR2 SASEGT, per germline. V gave up 2 bases and J gave up 4 bases, with 13 bases separating them. The CDR3 DNA reads TGTGCCAGCAGTGAATATTCCGGGATCGCAGATACGCAGTATTTT. Translated, it gives CASSEYSGIADTQYF.

In this sample, this clone turned up a few times. J is TRBJ2-1 and V is TRBV4-2; no firm D call. V lost 0 bases, J lost 1 base, and 7 bases lay in between. Germline assignment: CDR1 LGHNA and CDR2 YNFKEQ. The CDR3 spans 15 residues. This CDR3 reads CASSQEYISYNEQFF. The DNA for the CDR3 is TGTGCCAGCAGCCAAGAGTATATATCCTACAATGAGCAGTTCTTC.

This chain connects TRBV2 to TRBJ2-5; D gene ambiguous. There are 15 residues in the CDR3. The germline gives CDR1 SNHLY, CDR2 FYNNEI. The V end lost 1 base, the J end lost 3 bases, and 12 bases lay between the germline ends. CDR3 nucleotides: TGTGCCAGCAGTGAAGGCGCGGCGGCTAAAGAGACCCAGTACTTC. It is translated as CASSEGAAAKETQYF. Full variable domain (outside the CDR3, taken from reference TRBV2 and TRBJ2-5): EPEVTQTPSHQVTQMGQEVILRCVPISNHLYFYWYRQILGQKVEFLVSFYNNEISEKSEIFDDQFSVERPDGSNFTLKIRSTKLEDSAMYFCASSEGAAAKETQYFGPGTRLLVL.

The sample holds one count of this clone. The chain uses TRBV6-1 and TRBJ2-1, with 9 bases fitting TRBD1. Trimming at V came to 4 bases and at J to 9 bases, leaving 4 bases not matched to a gene. The CDR3 sequence is 13 residues long. CDR1 is MNHNS, CDR2 SASEGT, per germline. For the CDR3, the DNA is TGTGCCAGCAGTGGGACAGGGGCGGGTGAGCAGTTCTTC. Its protein product is CASSGTGAGEQFF.

This chain joins TRBV5-1 and TRBJ2-4; possible D gene TRBD2, 6 bases. The germline gives CDR1 SGHRS, CDR2 YFSETQ. V was pared by 1 base and J by 6 bases, with 26 bases between. This CDR3 contains 19 residues. The CDR3 reads CASSLTAGYTGRAANIQYF. CDR3 nucleotide sequence: TGCGCCAGCAGCTTGACGGCGGGGTATACCGGGAGAGCGGCAAACATTCAGTACTTC.